This T cell receptor (beta chain) originates from a study of CD8 T cell repertoires and HIV-1 epitope variants. Clones were read by immunoSEQ multiplex PCR, and TCRdb kept only the in-frame ones, dropping some. Found here are fewer than 6,000 clones, around 66% of them singletons; the top ten hold less than 50%. To note about this clone: Its specificity is not known.

Sample: cultured CD8+ T cells derived from PBMCs. The clonotype originates from a male donor with HIV.

The DNA for the CDR3 is TGTGCCAGTAGGCGAACTACCGGGGAGCTGTTTTTT. Its protein product is CASRRTTGELFF. This chain links TRBV19 with TRBJ2-2; D gene ambiguous. Germline V gene sequence: CDR1 LNHDA, CDR2 SQIVND (reference sequence). The CDR3 contains 12 residues. Trimming left V 6 bases short and J 5 bases short, with 7 bases between.